This T cell receptor (beta chain) was recorded in a study of radiotherapy plus CTLA-4 blockade in lung cancer. Study context: More than 15% of enrolled patients responded objectively, and more than 25% had disease control. Study-level points and caveats: After radiotherapy and ipilimumab, tumor-derived clones expanded in peripheral blood. Early shifts in blood T cell clones, with interferon-beta, reportedly predicted response best.

The germline V gene has CDR1 MNHEY and CDR2 SVGAGI. The length of the CDR3 is 15 residues. Trimming removed 6 bases from V and 6 bases from J, with 18 bases in between. As regards this clone: Its matching antigen is unknown.

Measured with immunoSEQ multiplex PCR; TCRdb has only the in-frame clones, and not every one. The sample consists of 90,000 or so clones, approximately 83% of them appearing once. This specimen consisted of peripheral blood, obtained from a patient treated with radiotherapy plus ipilimumab. This receptor was obtained from a human donor with non-small cell lung cancer who had stable disease on radiotherapy plus ipilimumab. The V call is TRBV6-5, the J call TRBJ2-1; no firm D call. Here the CDR3 reads CASSPPPPLGNEQFF. CDR3 nucleotide sequence: TGTGCCAGCAGCCCACCTCCACCGTTGGGCAATGAGCAGTTCTTC.